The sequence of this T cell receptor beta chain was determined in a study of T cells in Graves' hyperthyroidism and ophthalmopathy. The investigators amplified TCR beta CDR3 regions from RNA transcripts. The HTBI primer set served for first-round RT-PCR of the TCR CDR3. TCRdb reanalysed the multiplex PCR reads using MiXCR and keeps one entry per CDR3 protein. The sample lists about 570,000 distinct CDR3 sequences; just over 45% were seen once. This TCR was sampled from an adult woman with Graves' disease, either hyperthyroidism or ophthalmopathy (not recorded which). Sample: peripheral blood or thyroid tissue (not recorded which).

The CDR3 coding sequence is TGTGCCAGCAGTCTACCGGGCAGGCCGGAAGAGACCCAGTACTTC. Its translation: CASSLPGRPEETQYF. The chain uses TRBV7-9 and TRBJ2-5; D remains ambiguous. The CDR3 totals 15 residues. Between the trimmed V and J ends, which lost 6 bases and 3 bases, there was a span of 17 bases. Germline V CDR1 and CDR2: SEHNR, FQNEAQ (reference sequence).